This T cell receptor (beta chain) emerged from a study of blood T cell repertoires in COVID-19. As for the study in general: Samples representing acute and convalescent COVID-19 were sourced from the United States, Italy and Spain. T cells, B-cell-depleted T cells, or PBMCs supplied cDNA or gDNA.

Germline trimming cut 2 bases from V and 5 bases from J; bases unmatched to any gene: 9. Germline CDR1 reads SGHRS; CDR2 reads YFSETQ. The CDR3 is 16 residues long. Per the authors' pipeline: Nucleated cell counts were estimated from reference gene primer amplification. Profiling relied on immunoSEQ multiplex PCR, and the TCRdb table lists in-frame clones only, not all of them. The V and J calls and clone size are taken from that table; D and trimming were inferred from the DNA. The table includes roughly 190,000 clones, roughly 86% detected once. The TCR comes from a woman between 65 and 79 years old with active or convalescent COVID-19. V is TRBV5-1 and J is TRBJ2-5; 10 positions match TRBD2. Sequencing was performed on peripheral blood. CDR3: CASSLSLLAGMETQYF. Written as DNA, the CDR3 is TGCGCCAGCAGCTTAAGCTTACTAGCGGGAATGGAGACCCAGTACTTC.